This T cell receptor (beta chain) was retrieved from a study of T-cell memory formation after mild COVID-19. The CDR3 has 13 residues. Germline CDR1 is SGHAT and CDR2 is FQNNGV. Whole-study findings and limits: Nothing confirmed that second-wave clones peaking on day 37 were specific for SARS-CoV-2.

This clonotype was observed a handful of times. Antigen unknown. Germline and junction disagree at one end, which may indicate a read error. Via MiXCR, TCRdb re-called the 5' RACE reads, giving one row per CDR3 protein. Of around 340,000 distinct CDR3 sequences in the sample, less than 20% are singletons; the top ten hold 20% to 25%. The specimen sequenced was PBMCs or a T cell subset sorted from them (not recorded which). The rearrangement uses TRBV11-2 and TRBJ2-7; D gene uncertain. The TCR sequence derives from a man aged 18 to 30 who had mild COVID-19 (a few samples of this study predate the infection). Cell type and time point are not known. The CDR3 is CASSLTRVGPPDF. The CDR3 nucleotides are TGTGCCAGCAGCTTAACCCGAGTTGGCCCCCCGGACTTC.